The rows below give T cell receptor beta chains drawn from one sample of a study of T cells after yellow fever vaccination. TCRdb analysed the 5' RACE reads with MiXCR anew, one entry per CDR3 protein. The sample records some 300,000 distinct CDR3 sequences, 7.5% to 9.5% being singletons. Material: CD4+ T cells sorted from PBMCs, obtained 5 days after the yellow fever booster vaccination. The source of these receptors is a man aged 18 to 30 who received the YFV17D yellow fever vaccine. The CDR3 runs from the conserved cysteine through the conserved F or W. The D gene is left open where the match is weak. Size values are once, few and many counts, or a class for expanded clones, and some rows have none.

D gene,V gene,J gene,CDR3 length,clone size,CDR3 DNA,CDR3 protein
.,TRBV12-3/TRBV12-4,TRBJ2-1,14,few,TGTGCCAGCAGTTCCAGGGGCAGGGGCAATGAGCAGTTCTTC,CASSSRGRGNEQFF
.,TRBV12-3/TRBV12-4,TRBJ1-2,11,few,TGTGCCAGCAGTTTTGAAGGTGGCTACACCTTC,CASSFEGGYTF
TRBD2,TRBV9,TRBJ2-1,16,many,TGTGCCAGCAGCTTCCTAGGGGAGGGCTCCTACAATGAGCAGTTCTTC,CASSFLGEGSYNEQFF
TRBD1,TRBV5-1,TRBJ1-1,18,.,TGCGCCAGCAGATATCGGGACAGGCAGGCTCGGGGGGACACTGAAGCTTTCTTT,CASRYRDRQARGDTEAFF
.,TRBV3-1,TRBJ2-3,14,few,TGTGCCAGCAGCCAAGTGGCCGGGGACGATACGCAGTATTTT,CASSQVAGDDTQYF
.,TRBV12-3/TRBV12-4,TRBJ1-2,13,many,TGTGCCAGCAGTTTAGGCCATCCCTATGGCTACACCTTC,CASSLGHPYGYTF
.,TRBV7-2,TRBJ1-1,16,.,TGTGCCAGCAGCTTAGCTATTGGGCAGCCGAACACTGAAGCTTTCTTT,CASSLAIGQPNTEAFF
TRBD2,TRBV5-1,TRBJ2-1,15,many,TGCGCCAGCAGCTTGATGGGACTAGCGGTCAATGAGCAGTTCTTC,CASSLMGLAVNEQFF
.,TRBV7-2,TRBJ2-4,14,many,TGTGCCAGCAGCTTAACCCTAGCCGAAAACATTCAGTACTTC,CASSLTLAENIQYF
TRBD2,TRBV7-9,TRBJ2-1,14,.,TGTGCCAGCAGCTTAACGACTAGCGGGAATGAGCAGTTCTTC,CASSLTTSGNEQFF
.,TRBV27,TRBJ1-6,14,.,TGTGCCAGCAGTTTAATGGGGGACGATTCACCCCTCCACTTT,CASSLMGDDSPLHF
.,TRBV3-1,TRBJ1-2,12,.,TGTGCCAGCAGCCAGCTTAACTATGGCTACACCTTC,CASSQLNYGYTF
.,TRBV4-1,TRBJ2-5,15,many,TGCGCCAGCAGCCAAGAAGAGGGGGGCTGGAAGACCCAGTACTTC,CASSQEEGGWKTQYF
TRBD1,TRBV10-3,TRBJ2-3,17,.,TGTGCCATCAGTGAGCATCAGTTGGGACAGAACACAGATACGCAGTATTTT,CAISEHQLGQNTDTQYF
.,TRBV6-1,TRBJ2-1,13,few,TGTGCCAGCAGTGAACTCTTAGGAGTCGCCGGGGTCTTC,CASSELLGVAGVF